This note documents a single T cell receptor beta chain sequence. What it recognizes is unknown. The junction departs from the called germline gene at one end, perhaps through a read error. The data were obtained in a study of blood T cells in healthy people across ages. Primed by a sample-barcoded 5' primer and a J-beta primer mix, a second PCR proceeded for 7 to 11 cycles. Via MiXCR, TCRdb re-called the 5' RACE reads, giving one row per CDR3 protein. The sample has 1 million or so distinct CDR3 sequences; 35% to 55% are singletons. CDR1 is LGHDT and CDR2 is YNNKEL in the germline V gene (reference sequence). CDR3 length: 15 amino acids. Overall study results and limits: Unknown donor CMV status possibly confounded expanded clonotype changes.

The chain combines TRBV3-1 with TRBJ2-1; D perhaps matches TRBD2 (5 bases). Sequenced input: blood. This sequence was found in a woman in her sixties or seventies in good health. The CDR3 spells CASSQLVEGYNERFF. The CDR3 DNA reads as TGTGCCAGCAGCCAACTCGTAGAGGGTTACAATGAGCGGTTCTTC.